This is a list of T cell receptor beta chains from one sample in a study of blood T cell repertoires in COVID-19. Profiling relied on immunoSEQ multiplex PCR, and the TCRdb table lists in-frame clones only, not all of them. The sample consists of 90,000 to 120,000 clones, 85% to 90% of them appearing once. The specimen sequenced was peripheral blood. These receptors were collected from a human donor in a cohort sampled during active COVID-19. Each CDR3 is given with its conserved first and last residue. The D gene is left open where the match is weak. Not all rows give a size; the values are once, few, many and, for expanded clones, a class.

d_gene | j_gene | v_gene | abundance | CDR3nt | CDR3aa
- | TRBJ1-5 | TRBV7-6 | - | TGTGCCAGCAGTTCAGGGTATAATCAGCCCCAGCATTTT | CASSSGYNQPQHF
- | TRBJ2-5 | TRBV7-3 | - | TGTGCCAGCAGCTTAATTAGCGGTTCCGAGACCCAGTACTTC | CASSLISGSETQYF
TRBD1 | TRBJ2-2 | TRBV2 | - | TGTGCCACCGAGGGACAGGGGTCTCACACCGGGGAGCTGTTTTTT | CATEGQGSHTGELFF
- | TRBJ1-2 | TRBV19 | - | TGTGCCAGCCAACGCAAGCTAACAGGGAACCAATATGGCTACACCTTC | CASQRKLTGNQYGYTF
- | TRBJ1-5 | TRBV5-8 | - | TGTGCCAGCAGCATCCAGGGTTATAGCAATCAGCCCCAGCATTTT | CASSIQGYSNQPQHF
- | TRBJ2-3 | TRBV9 | - | TGTGCCAGCAGCCCCCCGGGGTCCATTACGCAGTATTTT | CASSPPGSITQYF
- | TRBJ1-1 | TRBV18 | - | TGTGCCAGCTCACCACGCGAGACAGAAGCTTTCTTT | CASSPRETEAFF
TRBD1 | TRBJ1-5 | TRBV19 | - | TGTGCCAGTAAGGGACAGGGGAACCAGCCCCAGCATTTT | CASKGQGNQPQHF
TRBD1 | TRBJ2-3 | TRBV6-2/TRBV6-3 | - | TGTGCCAGCAGTACGGGGACAGACACAGATACGCAGTATTTT | CASSTGTDTDTQYF
- | TRBJ2-1 | TRBV6-2/TRBV6-3 | - | TGTGCCAGCAGTTACTACTATGAGCAGTTCTTC | CASSYYYEQFF
- | TRBJ2-2 | TRBV5-1 | - | TGCGCCAGCAGCTTGGGAGCCCAGGGAGGCACCGGGGAGCTGTTTTTT | CASSLGAQGGTGELFF
- | TRBJ1-5 | TRBV4-2 | - | TGTGCCAGCAGCCAAGATCTTGCGAGGTTACAGCATTTT | CASSQDLARLQHF
TRBD2 | TRBJ2-2 | TRBV6-4 | - | TGTGCCAGCAGTCGAGAGACTAGCGAGAACACCGGGGAGCTGTTTTTT | CASSRETSENTGELFF
- | TRBJ2-3 | TRBV19 | - | TGTGCCAGTAGTAGCCGGGACAAGGGCTCTCAATCAGATACGCAGTATTTT | CASSSRDKGSQSDTQYF
TRBD1 | TRBJ1-2 | TRBV27 | - | TGTGCCAGCAGTCGGACAGGGGGCTATGGCTACACCTTC | CASSRTGGYGYTF
- | TRBJ1-1 | TRBV6-2/TRBV6-3 | once | TGTGCCAGCAGTAACAGGGACAACACTGAAGCTTTCTTT | CASSNRDNTEAFF
- | TRBJ2-2 | TRBV25-1 | - | TGTGCCAGCAGTGAATTCAAACGAGGGAACACCGGGGAGCTGTTTTTT | CASSEFKRGNTGELFF
TRBD1 | TRBJ2-7 | TRBV12-3/TRBV12-4 | - | TGTGCCAGCAGTTTGCAGGGGGTCTACGAGCAGTACTTC | CASSLQGVYEQYF
TRBD1 | TRBJ1-2 | TRBV2 | - | TGTGCCAGCAGTGTCGACGGCAGGGGGCATTATGGCTACACCTTC | CASSVDGRGHYGYTF
TRBD1 | TRBJ1-2 | TRBV6-5 | few | TGTGCCAGCACCATGGACAGGGGGCAAGGCTACACCTTC | CASTMDRGQGYTF
- | TRBJ2-3 | TRBV4-2 | - | TGTGCCAGCAGCCAACTTCCTACTAGCCCTACGCAGTATTTT | CASSQLPTSPTQYF
TRBD1 | TRBJ1-2 | TRBV28 | - | TGTGCCAGTATACCGGGACAGGGTAGAAATGGCTACACCTTC | CASIPGQGRNGYTF
TRBD1 | TRBJ2-7 | TRBV6-2/TRBV6-3 | - | TGTGCCAGCAGTTACCTCGGGACAGGGCTGAGCGAGCAGTACTTC | CASSYLGTGLSEQYF
TRBD2 | TRBJ2-1 | TRBV6-2/TRBV6-3 | - | TGTGCCAGCAGTCCAGTGTCGGGACTAGCGGGACTTGGCAATGAGCAGTTCTTC | CASSPVSGLAGLGNEQFF
- | TRBJ2-7 | TRBV7-8 | - | TGTGCCAGCAGCCCGAAGGGGACATACTACGAGCAGTACTTC | CASSPKGTYYEQYF
TRBD1 | TRBJ1-1 | TRBV7-6 | - | TGTGCCAGCAGCTTAGGTACAGGGGCCGGATCTGGAGCTTTCTTT | CASSLGTGAGSGAFF
TRBD1 | TRBJ1-1 | TRBV19 | - | TGTGCCAGTAGTTCAACAGGGGTGAACACTGAAGCTTTCTTT | CASSSTGVNTEAFF
- | TRBJ1-1 | TRBV6-5 | - | TGTGCCAGCAGAAACAGTGCCCCCGGTGAAGCTTTCTTT | CASRNSAPGEAFF
- | TRBJ2-7 | TRBV9 | - | TGTGCCAGCAGCGTAGGGGGCAGGAGCTACGAGCAGTACTTC | CASSVGGRSYEQYF
- | TRBJ1-6 | TRBV3-1/TRBV3-2 | - | TGTGCCAGCAGCACAGGAGTAAGAGGTTCACCCCTCCACTTT | CASSTGVRGSPLHF
TRBD1 | TRBJ1-1 | TRBV28 | - | TGTGCCAGCAGTCCCGGACAGGGAGGAATTCCTGAAGCTTTCTTT | CASSPGQGGIPEAFF
- | TRBJ2-3 | TRBV5-1 | - | TGCGCCAGCAGCTTGGTCGAGAGCACAGATACGCAGTATTTT | CASSLVESTDTQYF
TRBD1 | TRBJ1-1 | TRBV9 | - | TGTGCCAGCAGCGGTCCGGGACAGGGGAACACTGAAGCTTTCTTT | CASSGPGQGNTEAFF
TRBD2 | TRBJ2-2 | TRBV20-1 | - | TGCAGTGCTAGTGCGGTAGCGGGGGGGCCCGGCACCGGGGAGCTGTTTTTT | CSASAVAGGPGTGELFF